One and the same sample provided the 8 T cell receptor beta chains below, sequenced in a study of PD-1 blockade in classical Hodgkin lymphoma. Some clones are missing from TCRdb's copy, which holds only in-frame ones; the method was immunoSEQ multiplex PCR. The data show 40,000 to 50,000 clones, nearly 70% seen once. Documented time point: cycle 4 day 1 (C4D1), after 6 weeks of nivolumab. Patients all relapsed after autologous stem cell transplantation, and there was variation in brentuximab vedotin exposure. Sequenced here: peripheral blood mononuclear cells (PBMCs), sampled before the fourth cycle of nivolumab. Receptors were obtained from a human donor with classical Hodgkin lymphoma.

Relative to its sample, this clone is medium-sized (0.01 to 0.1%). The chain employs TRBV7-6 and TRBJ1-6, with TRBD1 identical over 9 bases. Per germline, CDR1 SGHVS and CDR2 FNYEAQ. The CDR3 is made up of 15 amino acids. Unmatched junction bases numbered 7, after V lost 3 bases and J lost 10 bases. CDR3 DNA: TGTGCCAGCAGCTTCGCCGGGACAGGGAAGTCACCCCTCCACTTT. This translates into CASSFAGTGKSPLHF. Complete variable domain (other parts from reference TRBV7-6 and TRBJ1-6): GAGVSQSPRYKVTKRGQDVALRCDPISGHVSLYWYRQALGQGPEFLTYFNYEAQQDKSGLPNDRFSAERPEGSISTLTIQRTEQRDSAMYRCASSFAGTGKSPLHFGNGTRLTVT.

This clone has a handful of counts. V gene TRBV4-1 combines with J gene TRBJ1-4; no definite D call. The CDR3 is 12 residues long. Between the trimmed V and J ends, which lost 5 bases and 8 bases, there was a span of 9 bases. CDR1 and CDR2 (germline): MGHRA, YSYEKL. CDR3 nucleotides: TGCGCCAGCAGCACAGCGGGGGAAAAACTGTTTTTT. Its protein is CASSTAGEKLFF.

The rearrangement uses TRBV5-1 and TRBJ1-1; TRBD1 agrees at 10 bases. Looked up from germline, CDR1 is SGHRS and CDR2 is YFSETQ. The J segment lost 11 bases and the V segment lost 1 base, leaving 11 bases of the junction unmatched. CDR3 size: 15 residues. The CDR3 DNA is TGCGCCAGCAGCTTGACTGCGGGACAGGGGAAAGGGGCTTTCTTT. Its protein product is CASSLTAGQGKGAFF.

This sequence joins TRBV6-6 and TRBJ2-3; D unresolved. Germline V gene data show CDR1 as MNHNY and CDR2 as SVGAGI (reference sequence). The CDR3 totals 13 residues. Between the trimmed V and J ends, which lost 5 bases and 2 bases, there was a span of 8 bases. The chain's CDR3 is CASSPWNTDTQYF. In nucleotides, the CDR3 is TGTGCCAGCAGTCCCTGGAACACAGATACGCAGTATTTT.

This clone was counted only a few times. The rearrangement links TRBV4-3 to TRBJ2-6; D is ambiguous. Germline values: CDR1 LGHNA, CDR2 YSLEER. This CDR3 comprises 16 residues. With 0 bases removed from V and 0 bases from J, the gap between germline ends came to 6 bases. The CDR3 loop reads CASSQDGFSGANVLTF. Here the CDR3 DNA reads TGCGCCAGCAGCCAAGATGGGTTCTCTGGGGCCAACGTCCTGACTTTC.

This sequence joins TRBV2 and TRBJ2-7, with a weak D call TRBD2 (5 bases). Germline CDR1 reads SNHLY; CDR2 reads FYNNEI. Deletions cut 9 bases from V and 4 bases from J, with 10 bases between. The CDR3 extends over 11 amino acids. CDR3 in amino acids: CASKRVYEQYF. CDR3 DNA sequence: TGTGCCAGTAAGAGGGTTTACGAGCAGTACTTC.

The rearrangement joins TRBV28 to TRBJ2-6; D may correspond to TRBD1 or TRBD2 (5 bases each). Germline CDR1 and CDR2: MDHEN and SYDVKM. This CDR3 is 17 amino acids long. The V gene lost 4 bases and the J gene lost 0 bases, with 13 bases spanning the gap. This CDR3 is CASSSPLGTSGANVLTF. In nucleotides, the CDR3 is TGTGCCAGCAGTTCGCCTTTGGGGACCTCTGGGGCCAACGTCCTGACTTTC.

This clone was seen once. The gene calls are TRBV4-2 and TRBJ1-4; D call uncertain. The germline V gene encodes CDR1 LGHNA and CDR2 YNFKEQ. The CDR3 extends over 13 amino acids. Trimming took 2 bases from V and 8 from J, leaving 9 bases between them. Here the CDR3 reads CASSQQEGEKLFF. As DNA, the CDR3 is TGTGCCAGCAGCCAACAAGAGGGCGAAAAACTGTTTTTT.